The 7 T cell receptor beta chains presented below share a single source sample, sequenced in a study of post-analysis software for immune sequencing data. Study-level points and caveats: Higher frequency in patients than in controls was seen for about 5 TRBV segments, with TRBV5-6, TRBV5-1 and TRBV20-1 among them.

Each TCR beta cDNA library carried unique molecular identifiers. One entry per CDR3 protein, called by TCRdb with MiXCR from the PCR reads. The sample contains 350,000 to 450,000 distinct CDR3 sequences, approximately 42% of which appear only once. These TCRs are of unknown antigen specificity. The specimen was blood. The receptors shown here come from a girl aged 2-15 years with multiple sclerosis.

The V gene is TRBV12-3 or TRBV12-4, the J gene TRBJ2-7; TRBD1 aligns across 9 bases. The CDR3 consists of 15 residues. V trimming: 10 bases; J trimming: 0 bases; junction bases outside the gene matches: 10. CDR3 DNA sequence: TGTGCCATCACAAGAGGGACAGGGTACTCCTACGAGCAGTACTTC. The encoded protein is CAITRGTGYSYEQYF.

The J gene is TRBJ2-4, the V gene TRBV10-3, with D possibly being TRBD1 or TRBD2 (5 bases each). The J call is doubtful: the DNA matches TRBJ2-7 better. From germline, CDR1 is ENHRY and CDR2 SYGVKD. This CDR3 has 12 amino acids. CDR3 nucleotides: TGTGCCATCACTTCGCAGGGACCCGAGCAGTACTTC. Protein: CAITSQGPEQYF.

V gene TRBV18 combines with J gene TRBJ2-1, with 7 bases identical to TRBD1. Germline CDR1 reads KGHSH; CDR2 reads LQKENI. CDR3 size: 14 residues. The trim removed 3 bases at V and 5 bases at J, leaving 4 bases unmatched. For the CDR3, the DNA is TGTGCCAGCTCACCGGGGACAGCTCACAATGAGCAGTTCTTC. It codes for CASSPGTAHNEQFF.

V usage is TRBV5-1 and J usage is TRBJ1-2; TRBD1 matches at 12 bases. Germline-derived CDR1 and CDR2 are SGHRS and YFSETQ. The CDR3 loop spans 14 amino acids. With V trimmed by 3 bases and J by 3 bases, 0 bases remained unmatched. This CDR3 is CASSWDRGHYGYTF. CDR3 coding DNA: TGCGCCAGCAGCTGGGACAGGGGGCACTATGGCTACACCTTC.

CDR3 in amino acids: CATSGQRRTDTQYF. The CDR3 DNA sequence: TGTGCCACCAGTGGACAGAGACGAACAGATACGCAGTATTTT. This rearrangement joins TRBV24-1 to TRBJ2-3; TRBD1 is a possible D gene (5 bases). The ends were cut back, 5 bases at V and 3 bases at J, with 11 bases in the middle. From germline, CDR1 is KGHDR and CDR2 SFDVKD. This CDR3 is built from 14 residues.

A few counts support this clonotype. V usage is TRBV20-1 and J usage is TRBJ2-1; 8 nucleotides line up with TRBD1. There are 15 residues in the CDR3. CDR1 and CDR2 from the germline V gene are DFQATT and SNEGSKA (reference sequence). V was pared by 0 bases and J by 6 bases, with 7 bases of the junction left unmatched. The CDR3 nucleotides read TGCAGTGCTAGAGATTTCAGGGGGCTTTTCAATGAGCAGTTCTTC. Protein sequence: CSARDFRGLFNEQFF.

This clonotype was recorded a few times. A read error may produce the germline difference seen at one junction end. CDR3 sequence (DNA): TGTGCTAGCAGCTTAGGGACGGGAGAGGATGAGCAGTTCTTC. It is translated as CASSLGTGEDEQFF. V gene TRBV7-7 combines with J gene TRBJ2-1; possible D gene TRBD2, 6 bases. The CDR3 covers 14 residues. Germline values: CDR1 SSHAT, CDR2 FNYEAQ (reference sequence).